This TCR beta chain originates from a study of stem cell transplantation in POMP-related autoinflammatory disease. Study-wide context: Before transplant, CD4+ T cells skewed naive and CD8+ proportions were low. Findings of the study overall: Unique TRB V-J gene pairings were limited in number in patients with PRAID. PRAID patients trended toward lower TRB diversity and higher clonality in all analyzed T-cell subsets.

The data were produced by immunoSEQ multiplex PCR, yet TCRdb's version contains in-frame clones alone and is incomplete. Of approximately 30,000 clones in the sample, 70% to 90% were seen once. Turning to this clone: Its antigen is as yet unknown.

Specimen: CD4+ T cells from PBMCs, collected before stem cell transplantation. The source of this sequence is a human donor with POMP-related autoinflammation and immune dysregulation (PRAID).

The CDR3 DNA reads TGTGCCAGCAGCTTGGGACAGGGATGGACTGAAGCTTTCTTT. Translating gives CASSLGQGWTEAFF. This chain joins TRBV7-2 and TRBJ1-1, with 9 bases aligning to TRBD1. The CDR3 spans 14 residues. Germline CDR1 reads SGHTA; CDR2 reads FQGNSA. V shed 3 bases and J 5 bases; nucleotides not matched to a gene: 4.